The 7 T cell receptor beta chains presented below share a single source sample, sequenced in a study of lymphopenia after photon versus proton radiotherapy. The assay was immunoSEQ multiplex PCR, and TCRdb's table has in-frame clones only and misses some. The sample has some 76,000 clones; around 93% are singletons. Sequencing was performed on peripheral blood, taken from a patient treated with photon-based radiotherapy. Source of these receptors: a woman in her forties with cholangiocarcinoma.

CDR3 region: CASSSNRDPYGYTF. The CDR3 nucleotides are TGTGCCAGCAGTTCAAACCGGGATCCATATGGCTACACCTTC. The chain combines TRBV28 with TRBJ1-2; D remains ambiguous. This CDR3 is 14 amino acids long. Trimming removed 4 bases at V and 5 bases at J, with 14 bases between. Germline-derived CDR1 and CDR2 are MDHEN and SYDVKM.

The chain is built from TRBV6-5 and TRBJ2-3, with a possible D match to TRBD2 (5 bases). Trimming shortened V by 8 bases and J by 5 bases, and 11 bases separated the two germline ends. The CDR3 length is 12 residues. Looked up from germline, CDR1 is MNHEY and CDR2 is SVGAGI. Here the CDR3 reads CASSRRGDTQYF. In DNA, the CDR3 is TGTGCCAGCTCCCGACGGGGAGATACGCAGTATTTT.

The V and J genes are TRBV28 and TRBJ2-7; D perhaps matches TRBD2 (6 bases). CDR3 size: 12 residues. V was pared by 8 bases and J by 7 bases, with 15 bases between. Germline V gene sequence: CDR1 MDHEN, CDR2 SYDVKM. CDR3 amino acids: CASREQTQEQYF. The CDR3, as DNA: TGTGCCAGCCGGGAGCAGACGCAAGAGCAGTACTTC.

This chain connects TRBV27 to TRBJ1-5; D perhaps matches TRBD1 (5 bases). Germline V gives CDR1 MNHEY, CDR2 SMNVEV (reference sequence). V was cut by 3 bases and J by 4 bases, with 10 bases left in between. There are 14 residues in the CDR3. CDR3 sequence: CASSLGGGNQPQHF. DNA for the CDR3: TGTGCCAGCAGTTTGGGCGGGGGGAATCAGCCCCAGCATTTT.

The chain couples TRBV6-5 to TRBJ2-7, with D unresolved. This CDR3 is 15 amino acids long. CDR1 is MNHEY and CDR2 is SVGAGI in the germline V gene. The V end lost 2 bases, the J end lost 3 bases, and 14 bases lay between the germline ends. CDR3 loop: CASSYTAGVGYEQYF. CDR3 bases: TGTGCCAGCAGTTACACAGCAGGAGTAGGCTACGAGCAGTACTTC.

This chain links TRBV9 with TRBJ2-7; D might be TRBD2 (7 bases). This CDR3 spans 16 amino acids. CDR1 and CDR2 from the germline V gene are SGDLS and YYNGEE. V was pared by 0 bases and J by 5 bases, with 18 bases between. For the CDR3, the DNA is TGTGCCAGCAGCGTAGAGGGGGGGCGCTTGTTGGACGAGCAGTACTTC. This translates into CASSVEGGRLLDEQYF.

This chain links TRBV15 with TRBJ1-4; TRBD1 might be the D (5 bases). The CDR3 is 15 residues long. The germline CDR1 and CDR2 sequences are LNHNV and YYDKDF (reference sequence). V was clipped by 2 bases and J by 4 bases, with 11 bases between them. The CDR3 DNA sequence: TGTGCCACCAGCAGATCGGACACGGATAATGAAAAACTGTTTTTT. Its protein is CATSRSDTDNEKLFF.